Each of the 6 T cell receptor beta chains below was sequenced from the same sample in a study of PD-L1 blockade in urothelial cancer. The data were produced by immunoSEQ multiplex PCR, yet TCRdb's version contains in-frame clones alone and is incomplete. The data hold about 52,000 clones, with approximately 87% observed a single time. This specimen was PBMCs, taken around atezolizumab (anti-PD-L1) treatment. Receptors were obtained from a man aged 40-49 years with urothelial cancer.

The chain carries TRBV6-1 and TRBJ2-7; 7 nucleotides align to TRBD1. The trim removed 3 bases at V and 2 bases at J, leaving 7 bases unmatched. The germline V gene encodes CDR1 MNHNS and CDR2 SASEGT. This CDR3 has 15 amino acids. The CDR3: CASSEQTGPPYEQYF. CDR3 bases: TGTGCCAGCAGTGAGCAGACAGGGCCCCCCTACGAGCAGTACTTC.

This clone has only one observation. The chain uses TRBV19 and TRBJ2-3; 8 nucleotides align to TRBD2. This CDR3 spans 15 amino acids. Germline V gene data show CDR1 as LNHDA and CDR2 as SQIVND (reference sequence). V dropped 1 base and J dropped 2; count of bases not matched to a gene: 2. CDR3 protein: CASSIAGGFTDTQYF. CDR3 nucleotide sequence: TGTGCCAGTAGTATAGCGGGAGGGTTCACAGATACGCAGTATTTT.

The rearrangement links TRBV11-2 to TRBJ2-5, with TRBD2 identical over 8 bases. V shed 5 bases and J 7 bases; nucleotides not matched to a gene: 12. In germline, CDR1 is SGHAT, CDR2 FQNNGV. The CDR3 is made up of 15 amino acids. The CDR3 loop is CASSPPLGTRWTQYF. The CDR3 region has the DNA TGTGCCAGCAGCCCCCCCTTAGGGACTAGGTGGACCCAGTACTTC.

The J gene is TRBJ2-5, the V gene TRBV15; 9 positions agree with TRBD2. J lost 5 bases, V lost 1 base, and 5 bases had no gene match. CDR3 size: 15 residues. The germline V gene has CDR1 LNHNV and CDR2 YYDKDF (reference sequence). CDR3 DNA: TGTGCCACCAGCAGAGGTAGCGGGAGTTTGGAGACCCAGTACTTC. This encodes CATSRGSGSLETQYF.

The sample holds one count of this clone. The chain joins TRBV7-9 to TRBJ1-5, with 7 positions matching TRBD1. The J segment lost 4 bases and the V segment lost 3 bases, leaving 3 bases of the junction unmatched. Germline V gene data show CDR1 as SEHNR and CDR2 as FQNEAQ (reference sequence). CDR3 length equals 14 residues. This CDR3 reads CASSFDRENQPQHF. CDR3 nucleotide sequence: TGTGCCAGCAGCTTCGACAGGGAAAATCAGCCCCAGCATTTT.

CDR3 in DNA: TGTGCCAGCTCGCCTAGGGACAAACCCTACAATGAGCAGTTCTTC. The encoded protein is CASSPRDKPYNEQFF. V usage is TRBV18 and J usage is TRBJ2-1; D perhaps matches TRBD1 (6 bases). This CDR3 region has 15 residues. Germline CDR1 reads KGHSH; CDR2 reads LQKENI. With 6 bases removed from V and 2 bases from J, the gap between germline ends came to 14 bases.